This TCR beta chain was sequenced in a study of cytomegalovirus exposure and HLA in healthy donors (dated by TCRdb to the late 2010s). Study-level background: The roughly 700 repertoires of the first cohort and the roughly 120 validation repertoires were produced on the same platform, according to a later analysis. In addition to the first cohort of around 670 subjects, a separate validation cohort of 120 different subjects was used. The study aimed to test whether signatures of past pathogen exposure could be identified by cataloging public T cell receptors. To predict cytomegalovirus infection status, the study brought together high-throughput TCR immunosequencing, statistical association of individual TCRs with disease status, and machine learning.

The method behind the library was the immunoSEQ multiplex PCR assay. The paper's processing steps were these. A statistical classification framework was developed to diagnose cytomegalovirus status using the catalog of TCR beta chain sequences. In its TCRdb copy, this immuneACCESS table keeps in-frame sequences only and misses some clones. Where compared with another copy, unresolved V genes explain less than half of these, and the others have no known cause. The DNA was the basis for D and trimming; V, J and clone size are from that table. Here the sample has roughly 280,000 clones; 65% to 90% occur a single time. The biggest ten clones account for around 1% of the sample. The donors were included in the validation cohort of over a hundred subjects, a group kept apart from the approximately 650-subject first cohort. Including the terminal cysteine and phenylalanine, the CDR3 comprises 13 residues. CDR3 DNA is the only sequence kept; it has 39 bases, read in frame from the first base. The germline V gene (reference sequence) yields WNHNN for CDR1 and SYGVQD for CDR2. The V and J ends are trimmed by 4 bases and 8 bases, leaving 11 bases between them.

In regard to this clone: No cognate antigen has been identified for it. Base quality data are lacking; no much larger clone is found one base away.

General conclusions and limits of the study: A later analysis lacked HLA typing for the validation cohort, so it scored co-occurrence in that cohort across all 120 or so repertoires. Of the cluster scores, roughly 93% were above 0 in a later analysis, which found that TCRs clustered in the first cohort also tended to co-occur in the approximately 120 validation repertoires. In vitro tests confirmed that a few of the cytomegalovirus-associated TCR beta chains recognize cytomegalovirus antigens. The classifier was reported to diagnose cytomegalovirus status with high specificity and sensitivity in both the original cohort and the validation cohort. Across donors, most TCR sequences were observed very rarely, whereas some public TCRs were present in many individuals. According to the authors, the approach could potentially be generalized to other disease states and immunological phenotypes. A total of fewer than 200 TCR beta chains were listed by the study as associated with cytomegalovirus.

The sequencing input was PBMCs. The TCR sequence derives from a woman in her late teens or twenties in good health and CMV-seronegative. The chain is assembled from TRBV10-1 and TRBJ1-4; no D gene call is confident. The DNA sequence is as follows: TGCGCCAGCAGTGCCTCACCTCAGGAAAAACTGTTTTTT. This gives the protein CASSASPQEKLFF.